The clone carrying this T cell receptor beta chain was seen only once. The protocol was immunoSEQ multiplex PCR, while the TCRdb copy is restricted to in-frame clones and leaves out a portion. The table records about 62,000 clones, 79% of them present only once. This sample stems from a study of OX40 agonist ivuxolimab in advanced cancers. The CDR3 covers 17 residues. Germline lookup yields CDR1 SGHNT and CDR2 YENEEA. V shed 4 bases and J shed 3 bases, with 18 bases lying between them. The sample in question was CD4+ or CD8+ T cells sorted from blood, obtained in a trial of the OX40 agonist ivuxolimab. The TCR comes from an adult with an advanced solid tumor such as melanoma, head and neck, liver or kidney cancer. This rearrangement joins TRBV11-3 to TRBJ2-2; a possible D gene is TRBD1 (6 bases). The CDR3 nucleotides read TGTGCCAGCAGCTCCGGGACAAGATCCGTGGACACCGGGGAGCTGTTTTTT. Amino acid sequence: CASSSGTRSVDTGELFF.